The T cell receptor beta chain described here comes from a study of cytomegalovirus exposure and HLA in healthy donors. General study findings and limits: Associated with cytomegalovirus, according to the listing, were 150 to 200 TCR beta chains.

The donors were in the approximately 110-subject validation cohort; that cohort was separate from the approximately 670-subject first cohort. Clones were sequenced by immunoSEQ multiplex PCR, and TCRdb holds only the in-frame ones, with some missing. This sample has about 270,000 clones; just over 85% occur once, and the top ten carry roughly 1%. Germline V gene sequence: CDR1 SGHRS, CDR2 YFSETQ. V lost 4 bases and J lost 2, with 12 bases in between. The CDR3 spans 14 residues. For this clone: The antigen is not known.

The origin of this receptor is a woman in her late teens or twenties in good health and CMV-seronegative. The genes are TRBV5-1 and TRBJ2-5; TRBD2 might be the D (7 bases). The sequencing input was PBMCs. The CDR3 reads CASSSGTPQETQYF. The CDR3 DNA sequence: TGCGCCAGCAGCAGCGGGACACCGCAAGAGACCCAGTACTTC.